The 31 T cell receptor beta chains given below trace back to one sample, sequenced in a study of Tregs in tolerant kidney transplant recipients. The table came from immunoSEQ multiplex PCR; TCRdb's copy has only in-frame clones and leaves some out. The table includes some 80,000 clones, roughly 98% detected once. The sample in question was CD4+ T cells from blood, obtained before the transplant. The receptors derive from a human donor who received a combined kidney and bone marrow transplant.

J is TRBJ1-1 and V is TRBV18; tentative D call: TRBD1 (6 bases). Per germline, CDR1 KGHSH and CDR2 LQKENI. The CDR3 loop spans 16 amino acids. Trimming took 4 bases from V and 0 from J, leaving 15 bases between them. CDR3 loop: CASSHSSGQLNTEAFF. CDR3 nucleotides: TGTGCCAGCTCACATTCTTCCGGACAGCTGAACACTGAAGCTTTCTTT.

This clone has just one count. This chain links TRBV15 with TRBJ1-4; perhaps TRBD1 as D (6 bases). The germline V and J ends were trimmed by 1 base and 4 bases, with 10 bases remaining between them. The CDR3 totals 15 residues. Germline V gene data show CDR1 as LNHNV and CDR2 as YYDKDF (reference sequence). CDR3 DNA: TGTGCCACCAGCAGAGGACAGGCGATTAATGAAAAACTGTTTTTT. It specifies CATSRGQAINEKLFF.

The chain joins TRBV19 to TRBJ1-5; D gene ambiguous. Germline V CDR1 and CDR2: LNHDA, SQIVND (reference sequence). Trimming removed 10 bases from V and 0 bases from J, with 19 bases in between. CDR3 size: 16 residues. The CDR3 spells CATLSRWATSNQPQHF. For the CDR3, the DNA is TGTGCCACATTAAGTCGCTGGGCAACTAGCAATCAGCCCCAGCATTTT. The variable domain in full, with the rest retrieved from reference TRBV19 and TRBJ1-5, is DGGITQSPKYLFRKEGQNVTLSCEQNLNHDAMYWYRQDPGQGLRLIYYSQIVNDFQKGDIAEGYSVSREKKESFPLTVTSAQKNPTAFYLCATLSRWATSNQPQHFGDGTRLSIL.

V and J are TRBV10-2 and TRBJ2-7; D is unclear. Germline V gene lookup returns CDR1 WSHSY and CDR2 SAAADI. The ends were cut back, 3 bases at V and 6 bases at J, with 9 bases in the middle. This CDR3 has 12 residues. The CDR3 loop reads CASSEVTGEQYF. DNA of the CDR3: TGCGCCAGCAGTGAAGTTACGGGCGAGCAGTACTTC.

This clone occurred once. The gene calls are TRBV11-3 and TRBJ2-7; 14 bases agree with TRBD2. Germline V gives CDR1 SGHNT, CDR2 YENEEA. Trimming at V came to 4 bases and at J to 3 bases, leaving 2 bases not matched to a gene. The CDR3 length is 15 residues. In DNA, the CDR3 is TGTGCCAGCAGCTCGGGACTAGCGGGAGTCTACGAGCAGTACTTC. It yields the protein CASSSGLAGVYEQYF.

This chain joins TRBV7-8 and TRBJ2-2; TRBD2 matches 14 bases. CDR1 is SGHVS and CDR2 is FQNEAQ in the germline V gene. Unmatched junction bases numbered 16, after V lost 2 bases and J lost 5 bases. This CDR3 is built from 21 residues. CDR3: CASSLWAPGLAGERVTGELFF. CDR3 in DNA: TGTGCCAGCAGCTTATGGGCACCGGGACTAGCGGGAGAGAGGGTTACCGGGGAGCTGTTTTTT.

V usage is TRBV25-1 and J usage is TRBJ2-3, with D perhaps TRBD2 (6 bases). Germline CDR1 reads MGHDK; CDR2 reads SYGVNS. Trimming pared 3 bases from V and 3 bases from J, leaving 16 bases between. The CDR3 covers 16 residues. The CDR3 loop reads CASSDLAEVGTDTQYF. CDR3 bases: TGTGCCAGCAGTGATTTAGCGGAAGTGGGGACAGATACGCAGTATTTT. Complete variable domain (other parts from reference TRBV25-1 and TRBJ2-3): EADIYQTPRYLVIGTGKKITLECSQTMGHDKMYWYQQDPGMELHLIHYSYGVNSTEKGDLSSESTVSRIRTEHFPLTLESARPSHTSQYLCASSDLAEVGTDTQYFGPGTRLTVL.

The chain recombines TRBV4-3 with TRBJ2-7; the match to TRBD1 covers 9 bases. The CDR3 is 15 amino acids. With 2 bases clipped from V and 3 bases from J, the junction kept 5 bases outside the gene matches. The germline V gene encodes CDR1 LGHNA and CDR2 YSLEER. CDR3 sequence reads: CASSQYPGQGYEQYF. The CDR3 DNA follows: TGCGCCAGCAGCCAATATCCGGGACAGGGCTACGAGCAGTACTTC.

This chain connects TRBV20-1 to TRBJ2-2, with D possibly TRBD1 on 5 matching bases. There are 11 residues in the CDR3. V was shortened by 5 bases and J by 7 bases, with 8 bases between the two germline ends. Germline values: CDR1 DFQATT, CDR2 SNEGSKA (reference sequence). CDR3 in amino acids: CSAQGSGELFF. The CDR3 coding sequence is TGCAGTGCTCAGGGAAGCGGGGAGCTGTTTTTT.

The chain employs TRBV7-3 and TRBJ1-5; the D gene is possibly TRBD1 (5 bases). With 5 bases removed from V and 0 bases from J, the gap between germline ends came to 20 bases. Germline CDR1 SGHTA, CDR2 FQGTGA. The CDR3 contains 18 residues. In nucleotides, the CDR3 is TGTGCCAGCAGCGCCCAACAGGAGCCCAGCCCTAGCAATCAGCCCCAGCATTTT. Residues: CASSAQQEPSPSNQPQHF.

This sequence joins TRBV4-3 and TRBJ2-3, with D possibly TRBD2 on 5 matching bases. The CDR3 totals 16 residues. Deletions cut 1 base from V and 1 base from J, with 12 bases between. Germline assignment: CDR1 LGHNA and CDR2 YSLEER. As DNA, the CDR3 is TGCGCCAGCAGCCAAGGTTTCCGGGGAGGCACAGATACGCAGTATTTT. It specifies CASSQGFRGGTDTQYF.

This chain links TRBV5-1 with TRBJ2-2, with 11 bases identical to TRBD1. The CDR3 has 17 amino acids. The germline gives CDR1 SGHRS, CDR2 YFSETQ. J was trimmed by 4 bases and V by 3 bases; bases with no gene match: 8. The CDR3 region has the DNA TGCGCCAGCAGCTGGCGCCGGACAGGGGGCGGCACCGGGGAGCTGTTTTTT. Translating it yields CASSWRRTGGGTGELFF.

The chain uses TRBV28 and TRBJ1-1, with D maybe TRBD1 (6 bases). This CDR3 spans 14 amino acids. CDR1 is MDHEN and CDR2 is SYDVKM in the germline V gene. V gave up 3 bases and J gave up 5 bases, with 13 bases separating them. CDR3 DNA sequence: TGTGCCAGCAGTTTTAGTAAGGGGGTTACTGAAGCTTTCTTT. Amino acid sequence: CASSFSKGVTEAFF.

This clone is a singleton in its sample. The chain is built from TRBV15 and TRBJ1-6, with D perhaps TRBD1 (6 bases). The CDR3 has 18 amino acids. The germline V and J ends were trimmed by 0 bases and 6 bases, with 18 bases remaining between them. CDR1 is LNHNV, CDR2 YYDKDF, per germline (reference sequence). The CDR3 loop is CATSRDPRGAVVNSPLHF. The CDR3 DNA reads as TGTGCCACCAGCAGAGATCCACGGGGGGCCGTGGTTAATTCACCCCTCCACTTT.

The genes are TRBV7-9 and TRBJ1-2; 10 nucleotides match TRBD1. The CDR3 has 15 residues. In germline, CDR1 is SEHNR, CDR2 FQNEAQ (reference sequence). V shed 5 bases and J 4 bases; nucleotides not matched to a gene: 7. The CDR3 protein is CASSAPGQGIYGYTF. CDR3 sequence (DNA): TGTGCCAGCAGCGCCCCGGGACAGGGGATCTATGGCTACACCTTC.

CDR3 sequence reads: CATSRLIGGDIQYF. The CDR3 nucleotides are TGTGCCACCAGCAGATTGATAGGGGGGGACATTCAGTACTTC. The chain joins TRBV15 to TRBJ2-4; maybe TRBD2 (7 bases). Germline V gene sequence: CDR1 LNHNV, CDR2 YYDKDF (reference sequence). The CDR3 extends over 14 amino acids. V was cut by 2 bases and J by 8 bases, with 13 bases left in between.

The rearrangement links TRBV5-1 to TRBJ1-6, with D uncertain. V was trimmed by 0 bases and J by 0 bases, leaving 10 bases between them. The germline CDR1 and CDR2 sequences are SGHRS and YFSETQ. The CDR3 runs to 17 residues. The DNA of the CDR3 is TGCGCCAGCAGCTTGGGTGGAGGAGGCTCCTATAATTCACCCCTCCACTTT. It yields the protein CASSLGGGGSYNSPLHF.

The chain combines TRBV28 with TRBJ2-1, with 7 bases that match TRBD2. V was clipped by 5 bases and J by 0 bases; unmatched bases: 7. CDR1 is MDHEN, CDR2 SYDVKM, per germline. There are 16 residues in the CDR3. The CDR3 DNA reads as TGTGCCAGCAGTAATAGCGGGTCCAGCTCCTACAATGAGCAGTTCTTC. Protein sequence: CASSNSGSSSYNEQFF.

CDR3 in amino acids: CSVRTGKGETQYF. CDR3 coding DNA: TGCAGCGTCCGGACAGGGAAGGGAGAGACCCAGTACTTC. V usage is TRBV29-1 and J usage is TRBJ2-5; the match to TRBD1 covers 8 bases. J lost 4 bases, V lost 6 bases, and 7 bases had no gene match. The CDR3 covers 13 residues. Germline V CDR1 and CDR2: SQVTM, ANQGSEA.

DNA of the CDR3: TGCGCCAGCAGCCCCGGGCCCGGGACTAGCGGGGGATACTTC. This sequence encodes CASSPGPGTSGGYF. The chain uses TRBV5-1 and TRBJ2-7; TRBD2 aligns across 14 bases. The germline V gene encodes CDR1 SGHRS and CDR2 YFSETQ. This CDR3 spans 14 amino acids. With 4 bases clipped from V and 13 bases from J, the junction kept 10 bases outside the gene matches.

The chain is built from TRBV27 and TRBJ2-7; 7 bases match TRBD1. CDR1 and CDR2 from the germline V gene are MNHEY and SMNVEV (reference sequence). Germline trimming cut 5 bases from V and 3 bases from J; bases unmatched to any gene: 4. The CDR3 has 13 residues. DNA of the CDR3: TGTGCCAGCAGTAGGGGACAGAGCTACGAGCAGTACTTC. Translation gives CASSRGQSYEQYF.

J is TRBJ2-7 and V is TRBV11-2; 7 bases are shared with TRBD2. Germline trimming cut 4 bases from V and 3 bases from J; bases unmatched to any gene: 12. This CDR3 region has 16 residues. CDR1 and CDR2 (germline): SGHAT, FQNNGV. The CDR3 region is CASSSIRASGYYEQYF. CDR3 sequence (DNA): TGTGCCAGCAGCTCCATTCGGGCTAGCGGTTACTACGAGCAGTACTTC.

V is TRBV5-1 and J is TRBJ2-1; 14 bases match TRBD2. The CDR3 loop spans 17 amino acids. The J segment lost 9 bases and the V segment lost 1 base, leaving 9 bases of the junction unmatched. From germline, CDR1 is SGHRS and CDR2 YFSETQ. DNA for the CDR3: TGCGCCAGCAGCTTGAGGTCCTGGACTAGCGGGGGGAGTGAGCAGTTCTTC. This gives the protein CASSLRSWTSGGSEQFF.

The chain recombines TRBV27 with TRBJ2-4; possibly TRBD1 for D (5 bases). The CDR3 extends over 15 amino acids. Per germline, CDR1 MNHEY and CDR2 SMNVEV (reference sequence). The V gene lost 4 bases and the J gene lost 3 bases, with 13 bases spanning the gap. The CDR3 DNA follows: TGTGCCAGCAGTTCACGGACACTCCGCAAAAACATTCAGTACTTC. The encoded protein is CASSSRTLRKNIQYF.

The chain employs TRBV2 and TRBJ1-1; D is possibly TRBD1 (5 bases). Germline assignment: CDR1 SNHLY and CDR2 FYNNEI. This CDR3 region has 12 residues. Deletions cut 7 bases from V and 8 bases from J, with 14 bases between. The CDR3 loop is CASTESGVEAFF. The CDR3 DNA is TGTGCCAGCACTGAGTCGGGGGTGGAAGCTTTCTTT.

The chain carries TRBV7-2 and TRBJ1-2; the match to TRBD1 covers 8 bases. This CDR3 spans 15 amino acids. The junction had 12 bases not matched to a gene; V was cut back by 5 bases and J by 7 bases. Germline CDR1 is SGHTA and CDR2 is FQGNSA. The CDR3 spells CASSPFEQGAGGYTF. The CDR3 region has the DNA TGTGCCAGCAGCCCTTTTGAGCAGGGGGCGGGTGGCTACACCTTC.

In its sample, this clone was seen once. The V call is TRBV7-3, the J call TRBJ1-2; D may be TRBD1 (6 bases). Looked up from germline, CDR1 is SGHTA and CDR2 is FQGTGA. Trimming shortened V by 5 bases and J by 4 bases, and 11 bases separated the two germline ends. The CDR3 length is 13 residues. Written as DNA, the CDR3 is TGTGCCAGCAGCCACACAGGGATCTATGGCTACACCTTC. Translated: CASSHTGIYGYTF. Filled out from reference TRBV7-3 and TRBJ1-2, the complete variable domain reads GAGVSQTPSNKVTEKGKYVELRCDPISGHTALYWYRQSLGQGPEFLIYFQGTGAADDSGLPNDRFFAVRPEGSVSTLKIQRTERGDSAVYLCASSHTGIYGYTFGSGTRLTVV.

This clone was recorded once. The chain combines TRBV5-1 with TRBJ2-7; D is uncertain. Germline loops: CDR1 SGHRS, CDR2 YFSETQ. The CDR3 contains 14 residues. Trimming left V 4 bases short and J 5 bases short, with 16 bases between. The CDR3 spells CASSPLLERNEQYF. The CDR3 region has the DNA TGCGCCAGCAGCCCCTTATTAGAGAGAAACGAGCAGTACTTC.

This chain uses TRBV5-1 with TRBJ2-1, with 7 bases matching TRBD2. This CDR3 is 16 amino acids long. Germline-derived CDR1 and CDR2 are SGHRS and YFSETQ. J was trimmed by 1 base and V by 0 bases; bases with no gene match: 4. CDR3 nucleotides: TGCGCCAGCAGCTTGGACGCGGGAGTATCCTACAATGAGCAGTTCTTC. It yields the protein CASSLDAGVSYNEQFF.

This chain connects TRBV7-3 to TRBJ2-5; D remains ambiguous. CDR3 size: 14 residues. The V and J ends lost 0 bases and 5 bases respectively, with 10 bases between them. Germline V gene data show CDR1 as SGHTA and CDR2 as FQGTGA. The CDR3 region is CASSLTGYRETQYF. The CDR3 region has the DNA TGTGCCAGCAGCTTAACCGGGTATCGGGAGACCCAGTACTTC.

The CDR3: CASSLGGAGNTIYF. The CDR3 nucleotides read TGTGCCAGCAGTTTGGGGGGTGCTGGAAACACCATATATTTT. The chain is built from TRBV27 and TRBJ1-3; weak D call: TRBD1 (5 bases). The V end was cut by 3 bases, the J end by 2 bases, with 8 bases between. This CDR3 comprises 14 residues. The germline gives CDR1 MNHEY, CDR2 SMNVEV (reference sequence).